The 9 T cell receptor beta chains presented below share a single source sample, sequenced in a study of CD8 T cells in ankylosing spondylitis. TCRdb itself ran the 5' RACE reads through MiXCR, one entry per CDR3 protein. Here the sample spans roughly 130,000 distinct CDR3 sequences, approximately 13% being singletons. The sample was blood, either unsorted or a sorted T cell fraction (not recorded which). These receptors all stem from a female donor with ankylosing spondylitis or in good health (not recorded which).

In its sample, this clonotype was seen many times. V and J are TRBV12-3 or TRBV12-4 and TRBJ2-1; TRBD2 matches 9 bases. The CDR3 loop spans 15 amino acids. With V trimmed by 1 base and J by 3 bases, 1 base remained unmatched. The CDR3 loop is CASSLGREGYNEQFF. DNA of the CDR3: TGTGCCAGCAGTTTAGGGCGGGAGGGCTACAATGAGCAGTTCTTC.

Of note for this clonotype: This may stem from a read error, because a much larger clone lies one nucleotide away. The V and J genes are TRBV4-2 and TRBJ2-7, with D possibly TRBD2 on 6 matching bases. CDR3 length: 13 residues. Germline assignment: CDR1 LGHNA and CDR2 YNFKEQ. V gave up 1 base and J gave up 7 bases, with 11 bases separating them. The CDR3 nucleotides are TGTGCCAGCAGCCAAGCGGGGGAAAAGGAGCAGTACTTC. This translates into CASSQAGEKEQYF.

A remark on this clonotype: A much more abundant neighbour one base away suggests this may be a read error. This chain links TRBV10-3 with TRBJ1-1, with 7 nucleotides matching TRBD1. This CDR3 spans 17 amino acids. With V trimmed by 10 bases and J by 1 base, 18 bases remained unmatched. Germline V CDR1 and CDR2: ENHRY, SYGVKD. CDR3 sequence: CANRRTGPNGWNTEAFF. The CDR3 bases are TGTGCCAACAGAAGGACAGGACCCAACGGGTGGAACACTGAAGCTTTCTTT.

V gene TRBV15 combines with J gene TRBJ2-7; 8 positions agree with TRBD1. V lost 2 bases to trimming and J lost 0 bases; unmatched junction nucleotides: 3. Germline CDR1 is LNHNV and CDR2 is YYDKDF (reference sequence). CDR3 length: 15 amino acids. The CDR3 DNA sequence: TGTGCCACCAGCAGATACAGGGGGATCTCCTACGAGCAGTACTTC. The encoded protein is CATSRYRGISYEQYF. Together with reference TRBV15 and TRBJ2-7, the CDR3 gives the full variable domain: DAMVIQNPRYQVTQFGKPVTLSCSQTLNHNVMYWYQQKSSQAPKLLFHYYDKDFNNEADTPDNFQSRRPNTSFCFLDIRSPGLGDTAMYLCATSRYRGISYEQYFGPGTRLTVT.

This clonotype has ten or more counts. This chain connects TRBV5-1 to TRBJ2-7; weak D call: TRBD2 (5 bases). This CDR3 comprises 16 residues. Germline V gives CDR1 SGHRS, CDR2 YFSETQ. With 4 bases removed from V and 4 bases from J, the gap between germline ends came to 21 bases. The CDR3 DNA sequence: TGCGCCAGCAGCCGCGAGACTTCTTCGTCGGGGTACGAGCAGTACTTC. Translating gives CASSRETSSSGYEQYF.

The sample holds a few counts of this clonotype. The V and J genes are TRBV20-1 and TRBJ1-1; D call uncertain. This CDR3 comprises 15 residues. V was pared by 0 bases and J by 3 bases, with 14 bases between. Germline-derived CDR1 and CDR2 are DFQATT and SNEGSKA (reference sequence). CDR3 sequence (DNA): TGCAGTGCTAGAGATTTCACTCGGGGAGACACTGAAGCTTTCTTT. The encoded protein is CSARDFTRGDTEAFF.

Worth noting for this clonotype: A much larger clone differs by one base, so this may be a read error. The chain carries TRBV25-1 and TRBJ2-5, with 8 bases identical to TRBD1. Germline CDR1 reads MGHDK; CDR2 reads SYGVNS. The CDR3 is made up of 18 amino acids. The CDR3: CASGDPWTGTGFQETQYF. The CDR3 region has the DNA TGTGCCAGCGGTGACCCATGGACCGGGACAGGATTCCAAGAGACCCAGTACTTC.

The genes are TRBV6-5 and TRBJ1-1; D gene uncertain. CDR3 length: 11 residues. The germline V gene encodes CDR1 MNHEY and CDR2 SVGAGI. V lost 3 bases and J lost 11, with 10 bases in between. The CDR3 DNA reads as TGTGCCAGCAGTTATGGGAGACTGGCTTTCTTT. Protein sequence: CASSYGRLAFF.

The CDR3: CAISESLHSTEAFF. CDR3 bases: TGTGCCATCAGTGAGTCCCTACATAGCACTGAAGCTTTCTTT. This chain connects TRBV10-3 to TRBJ1-1; no clear D. Germline CDR1 and CDR2: ENHRY and SYGVKD. V was trimmed by 0 bases and J by 4 bases, leaving 9 bases between them. The CDR3 is 14 amino acids.